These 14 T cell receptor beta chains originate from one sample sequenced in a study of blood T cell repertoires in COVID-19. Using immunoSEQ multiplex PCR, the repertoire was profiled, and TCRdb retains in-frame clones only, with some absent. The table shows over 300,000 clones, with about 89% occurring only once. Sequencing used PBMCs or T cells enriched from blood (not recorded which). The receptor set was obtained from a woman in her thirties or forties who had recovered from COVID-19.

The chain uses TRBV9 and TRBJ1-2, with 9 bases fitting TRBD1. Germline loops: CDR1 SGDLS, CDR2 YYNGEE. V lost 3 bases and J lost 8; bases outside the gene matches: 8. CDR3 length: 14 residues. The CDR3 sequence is CASSGVGTGKGYTF. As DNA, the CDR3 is TGTGCCAGCAGCGGCGTAGGGACAGGGAAAGGCTACACCTTC.

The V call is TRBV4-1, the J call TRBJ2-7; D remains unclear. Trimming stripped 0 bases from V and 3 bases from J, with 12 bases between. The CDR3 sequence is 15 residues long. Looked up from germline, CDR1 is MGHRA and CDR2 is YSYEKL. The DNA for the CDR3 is TGCGCCAGCAGCCAAGATCTATTGGGCAGCTACGAGCAGTACTTC. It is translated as CASSQDLLGSYEQYF.

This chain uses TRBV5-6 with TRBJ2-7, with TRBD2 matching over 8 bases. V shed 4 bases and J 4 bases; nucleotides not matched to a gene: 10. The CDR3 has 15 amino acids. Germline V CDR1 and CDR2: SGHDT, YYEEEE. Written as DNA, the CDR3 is TGTGCCAGCAGCCGCTCCGGGACTAGGGATTACGAGCAGTACTTC. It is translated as CASSRSGTRDYEQYF.

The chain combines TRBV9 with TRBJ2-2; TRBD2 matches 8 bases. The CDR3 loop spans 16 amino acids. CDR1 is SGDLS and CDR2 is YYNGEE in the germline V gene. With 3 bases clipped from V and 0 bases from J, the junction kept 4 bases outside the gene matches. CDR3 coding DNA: TGTGCCAGCAGCGACGGGACTAGAGCGAACACCGGGGAGCTGTTTTTT. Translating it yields CASSDGTRANTGELFF.

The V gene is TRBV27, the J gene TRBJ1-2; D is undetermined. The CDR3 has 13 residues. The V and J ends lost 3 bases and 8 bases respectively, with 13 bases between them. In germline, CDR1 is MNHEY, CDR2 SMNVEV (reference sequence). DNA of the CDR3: TGTGCCAGCAGTTTCTCCCCTTTATTAGGCTACACCTTC. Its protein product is CASSFSPLLGYTF.

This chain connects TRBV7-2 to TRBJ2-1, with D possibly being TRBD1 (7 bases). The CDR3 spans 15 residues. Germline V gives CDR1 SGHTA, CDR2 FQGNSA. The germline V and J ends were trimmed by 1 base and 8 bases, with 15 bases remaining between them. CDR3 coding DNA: TGTGCCAGCAGCTTAGACAGGGGACTTTTTGATGAGCAGTTCTTC. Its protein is CASSLDRGLFDEQFF.

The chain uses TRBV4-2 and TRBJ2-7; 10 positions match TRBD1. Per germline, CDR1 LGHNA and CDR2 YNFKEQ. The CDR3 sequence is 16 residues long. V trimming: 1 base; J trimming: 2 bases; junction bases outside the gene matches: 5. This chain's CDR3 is CASSQAGTGATYEQYF. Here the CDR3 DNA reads TGTGCCAGCAGCCAAGCCGGGACAGGGGCGACCTACGAGCAGTACTTC.

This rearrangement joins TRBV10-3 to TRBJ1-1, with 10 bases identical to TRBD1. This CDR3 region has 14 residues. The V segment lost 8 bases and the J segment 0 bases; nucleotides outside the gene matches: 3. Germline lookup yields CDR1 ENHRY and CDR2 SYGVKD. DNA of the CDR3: TGTGCCATCGCGGGACAGGGGATGAACACTGAAGCTTTCTTT. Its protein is CAIAGQGMNTEAFF.

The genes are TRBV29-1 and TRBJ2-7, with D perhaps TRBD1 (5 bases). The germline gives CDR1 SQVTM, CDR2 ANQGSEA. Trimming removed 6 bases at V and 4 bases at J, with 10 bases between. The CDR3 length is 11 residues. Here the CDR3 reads CSVQESYEQYF. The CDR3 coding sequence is TGCAGCGTACAGGAATCGTACGAGCAGTACTTC.

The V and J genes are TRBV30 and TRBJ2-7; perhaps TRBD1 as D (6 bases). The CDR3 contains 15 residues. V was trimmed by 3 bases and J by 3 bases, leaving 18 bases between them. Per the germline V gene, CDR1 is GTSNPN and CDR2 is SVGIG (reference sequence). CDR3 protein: CAWSDHQGPVYEQYF. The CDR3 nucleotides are TGTGCCTGGAGCGATCATCAGGGGCCGGTCTACGAGCAGTACTTC.

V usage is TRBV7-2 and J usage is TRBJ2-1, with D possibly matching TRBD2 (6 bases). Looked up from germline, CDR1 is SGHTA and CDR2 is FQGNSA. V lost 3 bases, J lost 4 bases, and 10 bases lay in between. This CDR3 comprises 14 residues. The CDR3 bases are TGTGCCAGCAGCTTGGTGGGACTGTACAATGAGCAGTTCTTC. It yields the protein CASSLVGLYNEQFF.

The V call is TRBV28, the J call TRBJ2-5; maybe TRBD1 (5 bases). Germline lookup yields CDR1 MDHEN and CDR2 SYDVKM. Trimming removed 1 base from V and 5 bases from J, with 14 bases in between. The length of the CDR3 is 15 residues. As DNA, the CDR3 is TGTGCCAGCAGTTTATCGATTCAGGGATCGGAGACCCAGTACTTC. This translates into CASSLSIQGSETQYF. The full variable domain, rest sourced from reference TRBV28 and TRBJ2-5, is DVKVTQSSRYLVKRTGEKVFLECVQDMDHENMFWYRQDPGLGLRLIYFSYDVKMKEKGDIPEGYSVSREKKERFSLILESASTNQTSMYLCASSLSIQGSETQYFGPGTRLLVL.

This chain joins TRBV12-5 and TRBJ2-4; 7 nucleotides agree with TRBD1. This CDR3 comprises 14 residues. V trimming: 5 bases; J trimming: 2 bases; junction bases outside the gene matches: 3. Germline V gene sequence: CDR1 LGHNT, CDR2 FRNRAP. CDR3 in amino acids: CASGRQGTKNIQYF. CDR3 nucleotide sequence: TGTGCTAGTGGTCGACAGGGCACCAAAAACATTCAGTACTTC.

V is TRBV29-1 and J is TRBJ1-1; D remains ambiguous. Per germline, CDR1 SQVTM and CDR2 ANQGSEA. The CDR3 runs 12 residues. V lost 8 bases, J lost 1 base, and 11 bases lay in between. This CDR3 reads CSFSVSNTEAFF. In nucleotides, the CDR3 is TGCAGCTTCTCTGTATCGAACACTGAAGCTTTCTTT.